The T cell receptor beta chain described here comes from a study of T cells in Graves' hyperthyroidism and ophthalmopathy. General study results and limits: Ophthalmopathy could be told apart from stable hyperthyroidism with a 13 V-J model. Most clonotypes that expanded in the thyroid above 0.001 also showed up in blood.

For the diagnoses, clinical symptoms, serum thyroxine and TRAb, thyroid ultrasound and orbital computed tomography were used. Under 12 ml fresh peripheral blood yielded the PBMCs. Details on this clonotype: The antigen remains unidentified.

The CDR3 length is 14 residues. The V and J ends lost 9 bases and 2 bases respectively, with 17 bases between them. CDR1 is SGHTA, CDR2 FQGNSA, per germline. Template material for amplifying TCR beta CDR3 regions consisted of RNA transcripts. TCR CDR3 regions were first amplified by RT-PCR with HTBI primers. MiXCR, applied by TCRdb to the multiplex PCR reads, yields one record per CDR3 protein. The repertoire holds 360,000 or so distinct CDR3 sequences, over 12% seen once, with roughly 20% in the top ten. The specimen sequenced was blood. V usage is TRBV7-2 and J usage is TRBJ2-7; tentative D call: TRBD2 (5 bases). The sequence was obtained from a woman aged 60-75 years with Graves' ophthalmopathy. The CDR3 reads CASHQGGSTYEQYF. CDR3 bases: TGTGCCAGTCACCAAGGAGGCTCTACCTACGAGCAGTACTTC.